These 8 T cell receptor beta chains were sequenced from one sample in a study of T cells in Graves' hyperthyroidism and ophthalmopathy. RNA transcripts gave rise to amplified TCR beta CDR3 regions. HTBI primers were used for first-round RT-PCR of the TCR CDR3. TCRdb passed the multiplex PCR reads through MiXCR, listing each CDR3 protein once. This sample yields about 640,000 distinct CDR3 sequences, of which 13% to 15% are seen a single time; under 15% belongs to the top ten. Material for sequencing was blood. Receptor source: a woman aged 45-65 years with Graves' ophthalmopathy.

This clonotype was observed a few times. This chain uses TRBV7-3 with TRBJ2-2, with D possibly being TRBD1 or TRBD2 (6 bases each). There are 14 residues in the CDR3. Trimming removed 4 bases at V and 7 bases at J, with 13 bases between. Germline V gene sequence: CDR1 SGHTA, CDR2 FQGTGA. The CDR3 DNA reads TGTGCCAGCAGCTCGGGGGCGTGGGGCGGGGAGCTGTTTTTT. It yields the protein CASSSGAWGGELFF.

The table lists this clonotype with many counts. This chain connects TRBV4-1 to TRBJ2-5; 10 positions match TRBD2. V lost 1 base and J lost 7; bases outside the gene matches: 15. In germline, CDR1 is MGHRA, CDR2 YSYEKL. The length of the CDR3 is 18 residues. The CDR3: CASSQARSASGSGGTQYF. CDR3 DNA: TGCGCCAGCAGCCAAGCTCGGTCGGCTAGCGGGAGCGGTGGGACCCAGTACTTC.

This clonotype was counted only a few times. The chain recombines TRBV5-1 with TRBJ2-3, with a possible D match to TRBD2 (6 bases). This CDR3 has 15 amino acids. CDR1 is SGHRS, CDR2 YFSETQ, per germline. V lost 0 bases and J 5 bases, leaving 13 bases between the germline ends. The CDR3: CASSLVGSGEDTQYF. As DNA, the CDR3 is TGCGCCAGCAGCTTGGTCGGGAGCGGTGAAGATACGCAGTATTTT.

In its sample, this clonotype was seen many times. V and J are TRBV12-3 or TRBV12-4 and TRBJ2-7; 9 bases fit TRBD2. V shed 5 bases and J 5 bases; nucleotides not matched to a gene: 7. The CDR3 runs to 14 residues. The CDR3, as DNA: TGTGCCAGCAGTCGAAATAGCGGGAGTGACGAGCAGTACTTC. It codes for CASSRNSGSDEQYF.

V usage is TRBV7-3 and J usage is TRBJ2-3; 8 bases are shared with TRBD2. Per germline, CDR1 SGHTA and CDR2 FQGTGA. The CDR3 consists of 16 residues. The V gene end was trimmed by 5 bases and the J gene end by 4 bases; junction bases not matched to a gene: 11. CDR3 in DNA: TGTGCCAGCAGCGACACCGGGACTAGATCCTCAGATACGCAGTATTTT. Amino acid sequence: CASSDTGTRSSDTQYF.

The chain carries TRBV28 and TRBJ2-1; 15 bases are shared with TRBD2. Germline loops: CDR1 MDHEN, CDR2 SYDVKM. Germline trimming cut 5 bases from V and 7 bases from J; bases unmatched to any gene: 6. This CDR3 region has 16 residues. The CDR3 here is CASSQGLAGGRNEQFF. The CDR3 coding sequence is TGTGCCAGCAGTCAAGGACTAGCGGGAGGGCGGAATGAGCAGTTCTTC.

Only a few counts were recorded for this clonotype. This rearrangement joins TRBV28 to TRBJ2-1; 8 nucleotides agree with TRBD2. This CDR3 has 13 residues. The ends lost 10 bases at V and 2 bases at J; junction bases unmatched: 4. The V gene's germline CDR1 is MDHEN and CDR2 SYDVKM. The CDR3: CAIQREPYNEQFF. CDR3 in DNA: TGTGCCATCCAGCGGGAGCCCTACAATGAGCAGTTCTTC.

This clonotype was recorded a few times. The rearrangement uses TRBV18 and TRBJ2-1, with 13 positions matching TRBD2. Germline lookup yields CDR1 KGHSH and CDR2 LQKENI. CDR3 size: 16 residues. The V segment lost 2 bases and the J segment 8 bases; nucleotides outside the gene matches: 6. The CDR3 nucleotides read TGTGCCAGCTCACCAGGGACTAGCGGGGCCTTGGATGAGCAGTTCTTC. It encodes CASSPGTSGALDEQFF.